This entry concerns a single T cell receptor (beta chain). This receptor's antigen is unknown. Per-base qualities were not stored, and no clone one base away is much larger. The immunoSEQ Assay, a bias-controlled multiplex PCR, was used to amplify TCRbeta CDR3 regions from genomic DNA. As for how the authors treated the data: The number of nucleated cells in each sample was estimated by amplification of reference gene primers within the assay. To quantify the absolute abundance of each unique TCRbeta CDR3 rearrangement, sequence reads were collapsed and filtered. For each sample, productive Simpson clonality was calculated as the square root of Simpson's diversity index over productive rearrangements. TCRdb took over this immuneACCESS table, retaining in-frame rearrangements with V and J assigned. Such tables are incomplete; in checked studies, under half of the missing clones stem from an unresolved V gene, and the remainder is unexplained. The D gene and trimming were derived from the DNA, and the V and J assignments and clone size from that table. Recorded for this sample are some 200,000 clones; about nine tenths of them occurred a single time. Approximately 2.2% of the sample comes from the top ten.

This sample is drawn from a study of blood T cell repertoires in COVID-19 (TCRdb year 2020). Background for the entire study: Samples covering the acute and convalescent phases of COVID-19 were provided by collaborators in the United States, Italy and Spain. The prospective study material was composed of cDNA or gDNA derived from T cells, B-cell-depleted T cells, or PBMCs. Samples were obtained from the ongoing ImmuneRACE study (first 160 participants) and from 1,254 subjects provided by 6 global collaborators. The dataset comprised deeply sampled blood TCRbeta repertoires from subjects exposed to, actively infected with, or recovered from COVID-19. The repertoires were released in a freely available public database intended as a resource for research on the immune response to SARS-CoV-2. Where available, HLA class I and class II types were taken from metadata supplied by the sample provider and were not determined by assay-based typing. A de-identified subject ID, COVID-19 status, age in years and sex were almost always included in the sample metadata.

Participants in the prospective study were aged about 18 to 95 years, lived in approximately 26 United States geographic areas, and enrolled through a virtual design. To assign participants to cohorts, the prospective study relied on clinical history that participants themselves reported in a screening survey and a study questionnaire. For ImmuneRACE Cohort 3, a participant was defined as recovered based on two consecutive negative NP/OP PCR tests, clearance by a healthcare professional, or resolution of symptoms. In the prospective study, whole blood, serum and a nasopharyngeal or oropharyngeal swab were collected from each participant by mobile phlebotomists. Over a roughly 2-month period, participants in the prospective study had the option of providing additional blood draws and questionnaires. Before DNA extraction, prospective study blood samples were shipped either frozen or at room temperature.

The CDR3 sequence holds 13 residues, the cysteine and phenylalanine included. The DNA shown is the 39-base CDR3, in frame from base 1. CDR1 SEHNR and CDR2 FQNEAQ are derived from the germline V gene (reference sequence). V is shortened by 5 bases, J by 7 bases, and the region joining them spans 12 bases. Overall results and qualifications from the work: The amount of clinical and demographic metadata varied by source and participant and was provided uncurated.

The TCR originated in a woman in her twenties or thirties who had recovered from COVID-19. Sequencing input: PBMCs or T cells enriched from blood (not recorded which). The sequence links TRBV7-9 to TRBJ1-5, with an unclear D gene assignment. The DNA is as follows: TGTGCCAGCAGCGTCAGAGAGCGACAGCCCCAGCATTTT. This is translated as CASSVRERQPQHF.